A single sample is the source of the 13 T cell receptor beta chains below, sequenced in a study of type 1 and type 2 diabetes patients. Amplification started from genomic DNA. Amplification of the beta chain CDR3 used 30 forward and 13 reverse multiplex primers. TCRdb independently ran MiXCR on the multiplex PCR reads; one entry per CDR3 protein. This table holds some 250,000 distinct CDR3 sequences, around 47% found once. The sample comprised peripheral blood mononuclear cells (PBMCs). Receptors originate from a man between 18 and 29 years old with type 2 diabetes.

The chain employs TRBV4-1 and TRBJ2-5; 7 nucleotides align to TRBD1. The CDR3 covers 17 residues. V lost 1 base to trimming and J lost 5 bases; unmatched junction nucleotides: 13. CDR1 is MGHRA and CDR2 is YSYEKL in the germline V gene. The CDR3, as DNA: TGCGCCAGCAGCCAAGTTTACGAGGGGGCCGTAGGGGAGACCCAGTACTTC. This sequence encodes CASSQVYEGAVGETQYF.

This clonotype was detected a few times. The DNA of the CDR3 is TGTGCCAGTAGTAACCAGGCCTCTGGGGCCAACGTCCTGACTTTC. Translated, it gives CASSNQASGANVLTF. The chain uses TRBV19 and TRBJ2-6; no reliable D call. V was clipped by 4 bases and J by 0 bases, with 7 bases between them. The CDR3 is made up of 15 amino acids. The germline V gene encodes CDR1 LNHDA and CDR2 SQIVND (reference sequence).

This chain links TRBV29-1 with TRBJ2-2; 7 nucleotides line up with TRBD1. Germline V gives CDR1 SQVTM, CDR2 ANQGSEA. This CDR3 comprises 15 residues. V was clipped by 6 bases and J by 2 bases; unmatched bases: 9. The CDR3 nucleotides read TGCAGCGTGACACCTGGGACAGCTAACACCGGGGAGCTGTTTTTT. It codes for CSVTPGTANTGELFF.

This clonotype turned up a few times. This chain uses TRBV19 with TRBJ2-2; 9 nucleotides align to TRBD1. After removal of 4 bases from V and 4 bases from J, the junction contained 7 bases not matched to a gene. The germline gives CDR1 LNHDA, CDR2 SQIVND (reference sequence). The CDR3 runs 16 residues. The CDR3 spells CASSRVGTGFTGELFF. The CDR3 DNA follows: TGTGCCAGTAGTAGGGTCGGGACAGGGTTCACCGGGGAGCTGTTTTTT.

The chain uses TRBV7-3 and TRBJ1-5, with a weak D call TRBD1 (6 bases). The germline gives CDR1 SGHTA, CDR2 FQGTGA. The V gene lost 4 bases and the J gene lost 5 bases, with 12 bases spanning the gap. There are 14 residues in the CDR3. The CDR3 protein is CASSSGESHQPQHF. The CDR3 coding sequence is TGTGCCAGCAGCTCAGGGGAATCCCATCAGCCCCAGCATTTT.

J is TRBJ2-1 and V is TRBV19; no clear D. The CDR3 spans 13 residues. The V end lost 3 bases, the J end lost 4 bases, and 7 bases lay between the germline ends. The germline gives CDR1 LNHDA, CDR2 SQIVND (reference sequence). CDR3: CASSMAQYNEQFF. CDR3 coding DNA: TGTGCCAGTAGTATGGCACAGTACAATGAGCAGTTCTTC.

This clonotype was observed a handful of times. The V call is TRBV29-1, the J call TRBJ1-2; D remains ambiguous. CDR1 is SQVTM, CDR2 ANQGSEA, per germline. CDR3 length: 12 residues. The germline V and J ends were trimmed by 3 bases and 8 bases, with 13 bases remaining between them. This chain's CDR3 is CSVEAGDRGYTF. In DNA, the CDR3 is TGCAGCGTTGAGGCTGGCGATAGGGGCTACACCTTC.

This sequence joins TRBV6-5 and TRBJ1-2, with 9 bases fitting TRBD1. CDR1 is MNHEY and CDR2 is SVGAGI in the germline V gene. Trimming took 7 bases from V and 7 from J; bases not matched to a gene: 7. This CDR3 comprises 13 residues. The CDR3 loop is CASTNDRGSGYTF. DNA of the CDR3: TGTGCCAGCACAAACGACAGGGGGTCTGGCTACACCTTC.

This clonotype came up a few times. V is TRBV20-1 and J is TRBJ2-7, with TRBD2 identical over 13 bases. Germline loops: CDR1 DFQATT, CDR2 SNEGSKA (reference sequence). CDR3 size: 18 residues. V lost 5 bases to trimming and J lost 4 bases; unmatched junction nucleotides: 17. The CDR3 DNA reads TGCAGTGCTCGGTCACCGGGACTAGCGGGACCTACCTCATACGAGCAGTACTTC. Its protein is CSARSPGLAGPTSYEQYF.

The CDR3 bases are TGTGCCAGCAGTCGGACCAGCGGGGACGGGCCGGGGGGTTACGAGCAGTACTTC. Translation gives CASSRTSGDGPGGYEQYF. This sequence joins TRBV6-5 and TRBJ2-7, with 7 bases matching TRBD2. The CDR3 totals 18 residues. Germline trimming cut 5 bases from V and 4 bases from J; bases unmatched to any gene: 20. The germline gives CDR1 MNHEY, CDR2 SVGAGI.

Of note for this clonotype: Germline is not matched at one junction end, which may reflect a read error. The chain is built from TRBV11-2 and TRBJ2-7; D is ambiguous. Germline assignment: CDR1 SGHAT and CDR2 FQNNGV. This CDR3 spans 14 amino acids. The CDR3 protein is CASSFTRNRDEQYF. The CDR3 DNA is TGCGCCAGCAGCTTTACGAGGAACCGCGACGAGCAGTACTTC. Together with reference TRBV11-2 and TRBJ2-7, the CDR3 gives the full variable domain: EAGVAQSPRYKIIEKRQSVAFWCNPISGHATLYWYQQILGQGPKLLIQFQNNGVVDDSQLPKDRFSAERLKGVDSTLKIQPAKLEDSAVYLCASSFTRNRDEQYFGPGTRLTVT.

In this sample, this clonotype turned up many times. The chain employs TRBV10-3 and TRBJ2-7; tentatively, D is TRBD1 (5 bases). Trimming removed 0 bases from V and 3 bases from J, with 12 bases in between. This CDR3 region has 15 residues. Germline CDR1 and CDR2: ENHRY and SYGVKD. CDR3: CAISESAGILYEQYF. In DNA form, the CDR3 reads TGTGCCATCAGTGAGTCGGCAGGGATTCTCTACGAGCAGTACTTC.

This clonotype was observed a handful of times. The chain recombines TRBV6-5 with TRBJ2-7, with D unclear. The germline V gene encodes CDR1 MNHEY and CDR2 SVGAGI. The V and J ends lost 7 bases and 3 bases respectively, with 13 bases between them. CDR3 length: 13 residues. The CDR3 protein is CASTPGLNYEQYF. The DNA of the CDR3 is TGTGCCAGCACCCCCGGATTAAACTACGAGCAGTACTTC.